Below, 28 T cell receptor beta chains from the same sample are listed, as sequenced in a study of cytomegalovirus exposure and HLA in healthy donors. The PCR made use of 60 Vbeta and 13 Jbeta primers. Some clones are missing from TCRdb's copy, which holds only in-frame ones; the method was immunoSEQ multiplex PCR. The sample lists around 100,000 clones; roughly two thirds were seen once. Input material: PBMCs. The source of these receptors is a man aged 40-50 years in good health and CMV-seronegative.

V gene TRBV9 combines with J gene TRBJ2-5; the match to TRBD2 covers 16 bases. Germline CDR1 reads SGDLS; CDR2 reads YYNGEE. Trimming cost V 3 bases and J 0 bases; bases outside gene matches: 2. CDR3 size: 17 residues. This CDR3 is CASSDGTSGGDQETQYF. The CDR3 DNA follows: TGTGCCAGCAGCGATGGGACTAGCGGGGGGGACCAAGAGACCCAGTACTTC.

As for this clone: At one end, the junction sequence differs from germline, possibly due to a read error. The chain is built from TRBV10-3 and TRBJ1-5; maybe TRBD1 (5 bases). Germline CDR1 is ENHRY and CDR2 is SYGVKD. The length of the CDR3 is 16 residues. CDR3 sequence reads: CATSDGQGRSNQPQHF. In DNA form, the CDR3 reads TGTGCCACCAGTGACGGGCAGGGCAGGAGCAATCAGCCCCAGCATTTT.

Concerning this clone itself: It is likely a read error, because the conserved phenylalanine at the end of the CDR3 is missing. Because the CDR3's place on the DNA is in doubt, the DNA is left out and the CDR3 is given as listed by TCRdb. The rearrangement joins TRBV6-6 to TRBJ1-1. CDR1 is MNHNY and CDR2 is SVGAGI in the germline V gene (reference sequence). The CDR3 spans 13 residues, counting both ends. The CDR3 sequence is CASSYSVGTEALV.

The V gene is TRBV7-9, the J gene TRBJ1-6, with D possibly matching TRBD1 (5 bases). CDR1 is SEHNR, CDR2 FQNEAQ, per germline (reference sequence). V was cut by 5 bases and J by 9 bases, with 8 bases left in between. This CDR3 is built from 12 residues. This CDR3 reads CASSGDSSPLHF. CDR3 nucleotides: TGTGCCAGCAGCGGAGACAGTTCACCCCTCCACTTT.

The V and J genes are TRBV2 and TRBJ2-4; D is possibly TRBD1 (5 bases). The CDR3 has 11 amino acids. The V end lost 2 bases, the J end lost 9 bases, and 5 bases lay between the germline ends. Germline V CDR1 and CDR2: SNHLY, FYNNEI. This CDR3 is CASSEQGIQYF. The CDR3, as DNA: TGTGCCAGCAGTGAACAGGGCATTCAGTACTTC.

This chain links TRBV28 with TRBJ1-1; D is unclear. Looked up from germline, CDR1 is MDHEN and CDR2 is SYDVKM. V shed 6 bases and J shed 1 base, with 18 bases lying between them. There are 16 residues in the CDR3. In DNA, the CDR3 is TGTGCCAGCAGCCCCCGCCTGAGCGCTTGGAACACTGAAGCTTTCTTT. Its translation is CASSPRLSAWNTEAFF.

This clone was observed a few times. This chain uses TRBV28 with TRBJ1-2, with TRBD1 as a possible D gene (6 bases). CDR1 MDHEN and CDR2 SYDVKM come from the germline V gene. This CDR3 has 12 residues. Trimming took off 8 bases at V and 4 bases at J, with 11 bases between the two ends. CDR3 in DNA: TGTGCCAGCGAGGACAGTTTCTATGGCTACACCTTC. It specifies CASEDSFYGYTF.

V usage is TRBV28 and J usage is TRBJ1-2; TRBD1 matches 12 bases. The CDR3 extends over 17 amino acids. Germline loops: CDR1 MDHEN, CDR2 SYDVKM. Germline trimming cut 1 base from V and 7 bases from J; bases unmatched to any gene: 10. CDR3 region: CASSLLGTGGVLGGYTF. The CDR3 coding sequence is TGTGCCAGCAGTTTATTAGGGACAGGGGGCGTTTTAGGTGGCTACACCTTC.

The rearrangement joins TRBV9 to TRBJ2-7; TRBD1 agrees at 7 bases. V was clipped by 3 bases and J by 0 bases; unmatched bases: 3. The CDR3 consists of 14 residues. In germline, CDR1 is SGDLS, CDR2 YYNGEE. CDR3 nucleotides: TGTGCCAGCAGCGCGACAGGGAGCTCCTACGAGCAGTACTTC. Protein sequence: CASSATGSSYEQYF.

This chain connects TRBV5-1 to TRBJ2-5; D ambiguous. Per the germline V gene, CDR1 is SGHRS and CDR2 is YFSETQ. The CDR3 runs 13 residues. Trimming cost V 5 bases and J 5 bases, with 13 bases left between them. The CDR3 nucleotides read TGCGCCAGCAGTTCCGACTTGTGGGAGACCCAGTACTTC. It encodes CASSSDLWETQYF.

The chain uses TRBV6-5 and TRBJ1-2; D is possibly TRBD1 (6 bases). Germline CDR1 is MNHEY and CDR2 is SVGAGI. Between the trimmed V and J ends, which lost 2 bases and 7 bases, there was a span of 14 bases. The CDR3 totals 14 residues. The CDR3 DNA reads as TGTGCCAGCAGTTACGACAGGTGGGGGAGTGGCTACACCTTC. Amino acid sequence: CASSYDRWGSGYTF.

The V and J genes are TRBV10-3 and TRBJ2-2; perhaps TRBD2 as D (7 bases). V gave up 2 bases and J gave up 6 bases, with 13 bases separating them. CDR1 is ENHRY and CDR2 is SYGVKD in the germline V gene. This CDR3 is built from 15 residues. CDR3 bases: TGTGCCATCAGTGAGGTTCAGGGGAGGGCCGGGGAGCTGTTTTTT. It yields the protein CAISEVQGRAGELFF.

The V gene is TRBV4-2, the J gene TRBJ1-6, with a possible D match to TRBD1 (6 bases). Germline V gene sequence: CDR1 LGHNA, CDR2 YNFKEQ. This CDR3 region has 15 residues. The V gene lost 0 bases and the J gene lost 10 bases, with 13 bases spanning the gap. CDR3 amino acids: CASSQEGGGGSPLHF. In DNA form, the CDR3 reads TGTGCCAGCAGCCAAGAAGGGGGGGGAGGATCACCCCTCCACTTT.

The chain is built from TRBV30 and TRBJ2-7; a weak D match, TRBD2 (6 bases). V was pared by 8 bases and J by 3 bases, with 11 bases between. The CDR3 consists of 11 residues. The germline CDR1 and CDR2 sequences are GTSNPN and SVGIG (reference sequence). CDR3 sequence (DNA): TGTGCCGAGGGAGGCCACTACGAGCAGTACTTC. As protein: CAEGGHYEQYF.

The gene calls are TRBV5-6 and TRBJ2-1; 7 bases match TRBD2. Germline V gives CDR1 SGHDT, CDR2 YYEEEE. CDR3 size: 16 residues. Germline trimming cut 0 bases from V and 5 bases from J; bases unmatched to any gene: 8. This chain's CDR3 is CASSLEAGAENNEQFF. The CDR3 bases are TGTGCCAGCAGCTTGGAGGCGGGAGCTGAAAACAATGAGCAGTTCTTC.

The CDR3 protein is CATTGDLNSGNTIYF. For the CDR3, the DNA is TGTGCCACCACAGGGGATCTAAACTCTGGAAACACCATATATTTT. The V and J genes are TRBV6-5 and TRBJ1-3; 7 bases fit TRBD1. V dropped 10 bases and J dropped 0; count of bases not matched to a gene: 9. The CDR3 is 15 amino acids. The germline V gene encodes CDR1 MNHEY and CDR2 SVGAGI.

The J gene is TRBJ2-7, the V gene TRBV5-4; TRBD2 matches 7 bases. CDR3 length: 14 amino acids. V shed 4 bases, J shed 7 bases, and the junction held 11 bases outside the gene matches. CDR1 and CDR2 from the germline V gene are SGHNT and YYREEE (reference sequence). The CDR3 here is CASSTTTGRGEQYF. In DNA, the CDR3 is TGTGCCAGCAGCACAACTACGGGGAGGGGAGAGCAGTACTTC.

The gene calls are TRBV14 and TRBJ1-1; D possibly corresponds to TRBD1 (5 bases). CDR3 length: 14 residues. Germline V CDR1 and CDR2: SGHDN, FVKESK. V was shortened by 4 bases and J by 4 bases, with 13 bases between the two germline ends. The CDR3 reads CASSLGGGPTEAFF. CDR3 sequence (DNA): TGTGCCAGCAGCCTTGGGGGGGGTCCCACTGAAGCTTTCTTT.

This clone was detected a few times. V and J are TRBV7-9 and TRBJ2-7; possible D gene TRBD2, 5 bases. CDR1 SEHNR and CDR2 FQNEAQ come from the germline V gene (reference sequence). CDR3 length: 13 amino acids. Trimming shortened V by 4 bases and J by 6 bases, and 13 bases separated the two germline ends. The CDR3 DNA reads as TGTGCCAGCAGCTCGGACCCCGGGGTCGAGCAGTACTTC. Its translation: CASSSDPGVEQYF.

The V and J genes are TRBV27 and TRBJ2-3, with 11 positions matching TRBD2. Germline loops: CDR1 MNHEY, CDR2 SMNVEV (reference sequence). Losses at the gene ends were 6 bases for V and 0 bases for J; bases not matched to a gene: 2. This CDR3 is built from 15 residues. The CDR3 protein is CASRGLAASTDTQYF. The DNA of the CDR3 is TGTGCCAGCAGGGGACTAGCGGCGAGCACAGATACGCAGTATTTT.

This rearrangement joins TRBV28 to TRBJ2-3; maybe TRBD2 (5 bases). Germline CDR1 reads MDHEN; CDR2 reads SYDVKM. The CDR3 covers 14 residues. Trimming removed 5 bases at V and 3 bases at J, with 12 bases between. The CDR3 sequence: CASSEPRGTDTQYF. The CDR3 DNA reads TGTGCCAGCAGTGAACCCCGGGGAACAGATACGCAGTATTTT.

V usage is TRBV5-4 and J usage is TRBJ2-4; maybe TRBD1 (6 bases). V lost 0 bases and J lost 9, with 13 bases in between. Germline CDR1 reads SGHNT; CDR2 reads YYREEE (reference sequence). The CDR3 contains 14 residues. The CDR3 sequence: CASSLELGHSIQYF. Written as DNA, the CDR3 is TGTGCCAGCAGCTTGGAGTTGGGACATTCCATTCAGTACTTC.

This chain uses TRBV11-3 with TRBJ2-3; D possibly corresponds to TRBD2 (6 bases). Germline V gives CDR1 SGHNT, CDR2 YENEEA. V was trimmed by 5 bases and J by 2 bases, leaving 20 bases between them. The CDR3 consists of 17 residues. In nucleotides, the CDR3 is TGTGCCAGCAGCAACCCGCACGGGGACTCTTCCACAGATACGCAGTATTTT. This codes for CASSNPHGDSSTDTQYF. Combining the CDR3 with reference TRBV11-3 and TRBJ2-3 gives the whole variable domain EAGVVQSPRYKIIEKKQPVAFWCNPISGHNTLYWYLQNLGQGPELLIRYENEEAVDDSQLPKDRFSAERLKGVDSTLKIQPAELGDSAVYLCASSNPHGDSSTDTQYFGPGTRLTVL.

This chain connects TRBV30 to TRBJ2-5; 12 nucleotides match TRBD2. The trim removed 3 bases at V and 4 bases at J, leaving 3 bases unmatched. Per germline, CDR1 GTSNPN and CDR2 SVGIG (reference sequence). The CDR3 is 14 amino acids. The CDR3 nucleotides read TGTGCCTGGAGGCTAGCGGGGGGGCGAGAGACCCAGTACTTC. Residues: CAWRLAGGRETQYF. The full variable domain, in which reference TRBV30 and TRBJ2-5 provide the parts outside the CDR3, is SQTIHQWPATLVQPVGSPLSLECTVEGTSNPNLYWYRQAAGRGLQLLFYSVGIGQISSEVPQNLSASRPQDRQFILSSKKLLLSDSGFYLCAWRLAGGRETQYFGPGTRLLVL.

This rearrangement joins TRBV20-1 to TRBJ1-2; D is undetermined. Germline V lookup: CDR1 DFQATT, CDR2 SNEGSKA (reference sequence). CDR3 size: 10 residues. The V end was cut by 6 bases, the J end by 8 bases, with 10 bases between. The chain's CDR3 is CSALVGGYTF. The DNA for the CDR3 is TGCAGTGCCCTCGTTGGCGGCTACACCTTC.

The CDR3 is CASSHGGYYEQYF. In DNA, the CDR3 is TGTGCCAGCAGCCATGGGGGGTACTACGAGCAGTACTTC. The chain uses TRBV14 and TRBJ2-7; weak D call: TRBD2 (6 bases). V lost 3 bases and J lost 3, with 9 bases in between. CDR1 is SGHDN and CDR2 is FVKESK in the germline V gene. CDR3 size: 13 residues.

The V and J genes are TRBV6-1 and TRBJ2-4; the D gene is possibly TRBD1 (5 bases). The CDR3 is made up of 13 amino acids. The germline gives CDR1 MNHNS, CDR2 SASEGT. V dropped 4 bases and J dropped 7 bases, with 11 bases sitting between them. CDR3 nucleotide sequence: TGTGCCAGCAGTGGGCAGGGTATTAACATTCAGTACTTC. This translates into CASSGQGINIQYF.

The chain is built from TRBV29-1 and TRBJ2-5; the match to TRBD2 covers 9 bases. V lost 4 bases and J lost 1; bases outside the gene matches: 7. Per germline, CDR1 SQVTM and CDR2 ANQGSEA. CDR3 length: 15 amino acids. CDR3 nucleotides: TGCAGCGTTGCAATTCGCGGGGGGGGCCAAGAGACCCAGTACTTC. It codes for CSVAIRGGGQETQYF.